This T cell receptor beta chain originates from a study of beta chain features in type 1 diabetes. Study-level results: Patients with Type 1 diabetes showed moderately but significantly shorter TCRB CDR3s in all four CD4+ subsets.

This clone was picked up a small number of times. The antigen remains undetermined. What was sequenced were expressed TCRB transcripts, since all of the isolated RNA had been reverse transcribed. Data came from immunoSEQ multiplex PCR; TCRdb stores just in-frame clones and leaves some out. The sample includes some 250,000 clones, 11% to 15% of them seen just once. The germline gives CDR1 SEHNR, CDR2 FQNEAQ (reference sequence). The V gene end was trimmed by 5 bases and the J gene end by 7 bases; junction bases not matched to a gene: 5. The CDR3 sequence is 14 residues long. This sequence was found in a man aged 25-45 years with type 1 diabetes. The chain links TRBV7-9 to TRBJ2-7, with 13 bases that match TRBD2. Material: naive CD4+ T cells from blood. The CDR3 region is CASSTTSGRPEQYF. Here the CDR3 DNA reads TGTGCCAGCAGCACGACTAGCGGGAGGCCTGAGCAGTACTTC.